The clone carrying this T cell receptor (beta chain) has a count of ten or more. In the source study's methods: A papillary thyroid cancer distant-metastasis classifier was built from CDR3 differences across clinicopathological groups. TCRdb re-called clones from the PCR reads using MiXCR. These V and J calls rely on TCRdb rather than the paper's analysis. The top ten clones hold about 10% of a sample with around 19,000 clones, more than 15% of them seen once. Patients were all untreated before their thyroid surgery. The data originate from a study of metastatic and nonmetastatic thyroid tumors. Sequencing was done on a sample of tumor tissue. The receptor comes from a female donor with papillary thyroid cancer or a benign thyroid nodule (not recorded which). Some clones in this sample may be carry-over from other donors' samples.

For the CDR3, the DNA is TGTGCCAGCAGTTTAAGGGGGGAGGGAGGTCAGCCCCAGCATTTT. Amino acids: CASSLRGEGGQPQHF. This chain connects TRBV27 to TRBJ1-5; tentatively, D is TRBD1 (6 bases). Germline loops: CDR1 MNHEY, CDR2 SMNVEV (reference sequence). Trimming took 2 bases from V and 6 from J, leaving 14 bases between them. The CDR3 extends over 15 amino acids.